These 15 T cell receptor beta chains were sequenced from one sample in a study of T cell repertoires in cytomegalovirus infection. Each CDR3 protein is one row after TCRdb ran MiXCR on the reads. Of hundreds of thousands of distinct CDR3 sequences listed, about 24% are singletons. Sequences were obtained from CD8+ T cells from PBMCs. The receptors shown here come from a human donor in good health (CMV status not recorded). Some clones in this sample may be carry-over from other donors' samples.

On this clonotype: The junction departs from the called germline gene at one end, perhaps through a read error. The J gene is TRBJ2-2, the V gene TRBV7-6; D possibly matches TRBD1 or TRBD2 (5 bases each). The CDR3 is 17 residues long. Germline V gene lookup returns CDR1 SGHVS and CDR2 FNYEAQ. CDR3 coding DNA: TGTGCCAGCAGCTTAGGGCAGGGCGGCGCGAACACCGGGGAGCTGCTTTTT. Its protein product is CASSLGQGGANTGELLF.

The chain is built from TRBV20-1 and TRBJ1-5, with D perhaps matching TRBD1 (6 bases). Deletions cut 2 bases from V and 5 bases from J, with 13 bases between. This CDR3 is built from 14 residues. Per the germline V gene, CDR1 is DFQATT and CDR2 is SNEGSKA (reference sequence). The CDR3 DNA reads as TGCAGTGCTAGATCTGGAGGGGGGGATCAGCCCCAGCATTTT. The encoded protein is CSARSGGGDQPQHF.

The gene calls are TRBV12-3 or TRBV12-4 and TRBJ2-2; D ambiguous. V was trimmed by 7 bases and J by 4 bases, leaving 13 bases between them. This CDR3 is built from 14 residues. CDR3 coding DNA: TGTGCCAGCATGTCGTGGAAGGGCACCGGGGAGCTGTTTTTT. Protein sequence: CASMSWKGTGELFF.

The chain joins TRBV15 to TRBJ2-1; no definite D call. The CDR3 sequence is 12 residues long. The V gene's germline CDR1 is LNHNV and CDR2 YYDKDF (reference sequence). Trimming took 2 bases from V and 3 from J, leaving 2 bases between them. CDR3 protein: CATSRYYNEQFF. The CDR3 DNA follows: TGTGCCACCAGCAGATACTACAATGAGCAGTTCTTC. Filled out from reference TRBV15 and TRBJ2-1, the complete variable domain reads DAMVIQNPRYQVTQFGKPVTLSCSQTLNHNVMYWYQQKSSQAPKLLFHYYDKDFNNEADTPDNFQSRRPNTSFCFLDIRSPGLGDTAMYLCATSRYYNEQFFGPGTRLTVL.

A word on this clonotype: Given a much more abundant clone one base away, this may be a read error. The J gene is TRBJ2-3, the V gene TRBV11-3; the D is unclear. This CDR3 has 13 residues. V was trimmed by 5 bases and J by 3 bases, leaving 9 bases between them. The germline CDR1 and CDR2 sequences are SGHNT and YENEEA. Here the CDR3 reads CASSPVTTDTQYF. DNA of the CDR3: TGTGCCAGCAGCCCCGTGACTACAGATACGCAGTATTTT.

This clonotype occurred a few times. The rearrangement joins TRBV2 to TRBJ2-5, with 7 bases identical to TRBD2. Germline lookup yields CDR1 SNHLY and CDR2 FYNNEI. The CDR3 covers 15 residues. V dropped 3 bases and J dropped 3; count of bases not matched to a gene: 7. The CDR3 nucleotides read TGTGCCAGCAGTGACCTGACTAGCTGGGAAGAGACCCAGTACTTC. This encodes CASSDLTSWEETQYF.

The rearrangement joins TRBV29-1 to TRBJ2-1; 8 bases match TRBD2. The CDR3 totals 12 residues. V gave up 7 bases and J gave up 15 bases; unmatched junction bases: 14. Looked up from germline, CDR1 is SQVTM and CDR2 is ANQGSEA. The CDR3 region is CSARIPGTSLFF. The CDR3 coding sequence is TGCAGCGCCCGAATTCCCGGGACTAGTCTGTTCTTC.

As concerns this clonotype: At one boundary the junction diverges from the germline segment, which might be a read error. This chain connects TRBV7-3 to TRBJ2-3; the D gene is possibly TRBD1 (5 bases). CDR1 SGHTA and CDR2 FQGTGA come from the germline V gene. The CDR3 totals 14 residues. Written as DNA, the CDR3 is TGTGTCAGCAGCATAAGACAGTTAACAGATACGCAGTATTTT. The encoded protein is CVSSIRQLTDTQYF.

Many counts were recorded for this clonotype. This chain connects TRBV7-2 to TRBJ2-4, with unresolved D. CDR3 length: 17 residues. CDR1 is SGHTA and CDR2 is FQGNSA in the germline V gene. With 5 bases removed from V and 1 base from J, the gap between germline ends came to 18 bases. CDR3 nucleotides: TGTGCCAGCAGCCCGACGCAGATGTTATACGCCAAAAACATTCAGTACTTC. Translated, it gives CASSPTQMLYAKNIQYF.

A note on this clonotype: One end of the junction does not line up with germline, which may come from a read error. The chain combines TRBV6-6 with TRBJ1-5; TRBD1 matches at 12 bases. Germline V CDR1 and CDR2: MNHNY, SVGAGI (reference sequence). This CDR3 is built from 15 residues. CDR3 nucleotide sequence: TGTGCCAGCAGCGAGGGGACAGGGGGCAACCAGCCCCAGCATTTT. Translated: CASSEGTGGNQPQHF.

V is TRBV2 and J is TRBJ1-4, with D unresolved. CDR3 size: 16 residues. V shed 1 base and J shed 0 bases, with 9 bases lying between them. CDR1 is SNHLY, CDR2 FYNNEI, per germline. CDR3 region: CASSEDSLATNEKLFF. CDR3 nucleotides: TGTGCCAGCAGTGAAGACAGTCTAGCAACTAATGAAAAACTGTTTTTT.

This clonotype is a singleton in its sample. A read error may explain this, as a much larger clone is one base away. The chain employs TRBV6-1 and TRBJ2-3; D is uncertain. V was shortened by 5 bases and J by 9 bases, with 15 bases between the two germline ends. The length of the CDR3 is 13 residues. Germline V gene data show CDR1 as MNHNS and CDR2 as SASEGT. The CDR3 protein is CASSPNKAETQYF. Written as DNA, the CDR3 is TGTGCCAGCAGTCCGAACAAGGCGGAAACGCAGTATTTT.

There are a few counts of this clonotype. This sequence joins TRBV29-1 and TRBJ2-2; D not certain. Trimming removed 2 bases from V and 8 bases from J, with 9 bases in between. The CDR3 spans 12 residues. The V gene's germline CDR1 is SQVTM and CDR2 ANQGSEA. The CDR3 DNA sequence: TGCAGCGTTGAATACTCGGGTGGGGAGCTGTTTTTT. Protein product: CSVEYSGGELFF.

The chain couples TRBV28 to TRBJ2-1, with a tentative D call TRBD2 (7 bases). V was trimmed by 5 bases and J by 5 bases, leaving 19 bases between them. This CDR3 is built from 16 residues. Germline V gene lookup returns CDR1 MDHEN and CDR2 SYDVKM. CDR3 sequence reads: CASSGGGGPYHNEQFF. The CDR3 DNA sequence: TGTGCCAGCAGTGGGGGGGGGGGCCCTTACCACAATGAGCAGTTCTTC.

In this sample, this clonotype turned up many times. The V call is TRBV7-2, the J call TRBJ2-7, with 11 bases lining up with TRBD2. The trim removed 0 bases at V and 7 bases at J, leaving 11 bases unmatched. Germline V CDR1 and CDR2: SGHTA, FQGNSA. The CDR3 length is 17 residues. CDR3 protein: CASSLALAGASPREQYF. The CDR3 region has the DNA TGTGCCAGCAGCTTAGCACTAGCGGGGGCCTCCCCTAGGGAGCAGTACTTC.